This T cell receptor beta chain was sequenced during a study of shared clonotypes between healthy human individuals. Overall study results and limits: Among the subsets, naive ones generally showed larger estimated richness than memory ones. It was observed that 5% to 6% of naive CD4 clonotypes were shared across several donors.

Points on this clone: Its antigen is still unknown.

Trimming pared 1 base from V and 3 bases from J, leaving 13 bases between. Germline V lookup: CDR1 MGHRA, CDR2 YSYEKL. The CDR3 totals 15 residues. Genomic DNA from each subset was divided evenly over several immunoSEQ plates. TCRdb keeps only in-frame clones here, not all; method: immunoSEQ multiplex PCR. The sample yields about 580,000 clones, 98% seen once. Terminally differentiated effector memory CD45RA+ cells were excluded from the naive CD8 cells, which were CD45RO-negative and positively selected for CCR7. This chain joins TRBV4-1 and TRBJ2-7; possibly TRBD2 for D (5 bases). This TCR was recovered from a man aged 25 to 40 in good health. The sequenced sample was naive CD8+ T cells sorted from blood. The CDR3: CASSQVGGYYYEQYF. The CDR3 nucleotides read TGCGCCAGCAGCCAAGTTGGCGGGTACTACTACGAGCAGTACTTC.